This T cell receptor (beta chain) is drawn from a study of T cell responses to AZD1222 COVID-19 vaccine. Study results and caveats: There were vaccine-associated CD4 TCRs across spike, dominant at 160-218 and 743-854. It was only after the peak T cell response that any repertoires were sampled. Donor demographics were predominantly white British with a female majority; clonal diversity may be underestimated.

Germline loops: CDR1 SNHLY, CDR2 FYNNEI. The V segment lost 2 bases and the J segment 4 bases; nucleotides outside the gene matches: 14. The CDR3 has 18 amino acids. With respect to this clone: Its antigen is not known.

Second-dose groups at about 4 or about 12 weeks were pooled. Profiled with immunoSEQ multiplex PCR; TCRdb holds only in-frame clones, not every one. The data hold some 78,000 clones, with roughly 80% observed a single time. This clonotype was sampled from an adult who received the AZD1222 COVID-19 vaccine. The chain combines TRBV2 with TRBJ1-5, with 7 bases that match TRBD1. Specimen: peripheral blood, collected 28 days after the second AZD1222 dose. The CDR3 coding sequence is TGTGCCAGCAGTGAATCAGAGACAGGGATTTTAGGAAATCAGCCCCAGCATTTT. This codes for CASSESETGILGNQPQHF.